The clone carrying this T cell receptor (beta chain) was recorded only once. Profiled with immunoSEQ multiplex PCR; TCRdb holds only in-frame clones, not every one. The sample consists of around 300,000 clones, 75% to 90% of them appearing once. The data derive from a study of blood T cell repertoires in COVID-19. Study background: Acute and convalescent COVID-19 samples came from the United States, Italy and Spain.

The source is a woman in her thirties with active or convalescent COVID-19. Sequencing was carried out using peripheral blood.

This chain's CDR3 is CASSWGGLASGNTIYF. The CDR3 DNA is TGTGCCAGCAGTTGGGGGGGACTCGCCTCTGGAAACACCATATATTTT. The chain has TRBV28 and TRBJ1-3; tentatively, D is TRBD1 (5 bases). The germline V gene encodes CDR1 MDHEN and CDR2 SYDVKM. The CDR3 runs to 16 residues. V was pared by 4 bases and J by 0 bases, with 13 bases between.